Only a few counts were recorded for the clone carrying this TCR beta chain. What it binds is not known. The read comes to an end 3 residues before the CDR3 does, leaving the germline J gene to fill in the end. The data were taken from a study of T cell clonality in common variable immunodeficiency. Repertoires were generated with immunoSEQ multiplex PCR, while TCRdb's copy carries only in-frame clones and drops some. The data show about 32,000 clones, with none appearing a single time. Study-level points and caveats: Common variable immunodeficiency TCR beta sequences reportedly had fewer deletions and N-nucleotide insertions.

Germline CDR1 GTSNPN, CDR2 SVGIG (reference sequence). J gave up 1 base and V 4 bases, and 7 bases lay outside the gene matches. The length of the CDR3 is 15 residues. The chain has TRBV30 and TRBJ2-3; 8 bases line up with TRBD1. The sequenced sample was peripheral blood mononuclear cells. The source is a human donor with common variable immunodeficiency. The CDR3 region is CAWNLRTGRTDTQYF. The sequenced part of the CDR3 DNA is TGTGCCTGGAACCTAAGGACAGGGCGCACAGATACG.